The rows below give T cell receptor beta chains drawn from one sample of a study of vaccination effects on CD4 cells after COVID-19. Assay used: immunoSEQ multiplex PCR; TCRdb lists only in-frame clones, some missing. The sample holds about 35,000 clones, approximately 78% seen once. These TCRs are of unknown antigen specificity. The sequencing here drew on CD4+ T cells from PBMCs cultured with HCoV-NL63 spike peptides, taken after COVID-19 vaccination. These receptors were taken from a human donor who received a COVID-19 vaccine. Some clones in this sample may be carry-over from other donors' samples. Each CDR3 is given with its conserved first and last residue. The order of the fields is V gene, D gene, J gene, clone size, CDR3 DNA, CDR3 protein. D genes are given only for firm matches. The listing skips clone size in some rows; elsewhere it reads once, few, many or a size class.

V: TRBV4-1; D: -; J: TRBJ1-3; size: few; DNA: TGCGCCAGCAGCCAAGTCGGCAGTGGAAACACCATATATTTT; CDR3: CASSQVGSGNTIYF
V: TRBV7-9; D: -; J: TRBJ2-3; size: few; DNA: TGTGCCAGCAGCTACCTAGCCTCAGATACGCAGTATTTT; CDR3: CASSYLASDTQYF
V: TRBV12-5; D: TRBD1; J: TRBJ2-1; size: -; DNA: TGTGCTAGTGGTCAATCGGGACAGGGTAGGGATGAGCAGTTCTTC; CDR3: CASGQSGQGRDEQFF
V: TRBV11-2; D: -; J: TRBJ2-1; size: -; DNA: TGTGCCAGCAGCTTAGGGGTTGGGACTGGTTACAATGAGCAGTTCTTC; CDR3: CASSLGVGTGYNEQFF
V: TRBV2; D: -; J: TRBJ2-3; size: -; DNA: TGTGCCAGCAGTGAGAGTCTTAACACCTGGGATACGCAGTATTTT; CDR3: CASSESLNTWDTQYF
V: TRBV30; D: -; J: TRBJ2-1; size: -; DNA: TGTGCCTGGACCCCAGGTTCCTACAATGAGCAGTTCTTC; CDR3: CAWTPGSYNEQFF
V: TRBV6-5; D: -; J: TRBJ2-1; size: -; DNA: TGTGCCAGCAGGGGATTCCAGGGAGTCGAGCAGTTCTTC; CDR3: CASRGFQGVEQFF
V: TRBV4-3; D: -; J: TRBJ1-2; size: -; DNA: TGCGCCAGCAGCCAAGTGGTAGGCGCTAACTATGGCTACACCTTC; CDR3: CASSQVVGANYGYTF
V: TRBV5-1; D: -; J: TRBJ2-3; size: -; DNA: TGCGCCAGCAGCTTAAGCGGAGGCACAGATACGCAGTATTTT; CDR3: CASSLSGGTDTQYF
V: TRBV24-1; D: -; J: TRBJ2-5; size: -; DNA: TGTGCCACCAGTGGGGGGTGGTCAGAGACCCAGTACTTC; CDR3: CATSGGWSETQYF
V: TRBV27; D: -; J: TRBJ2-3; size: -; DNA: TGTGCCAGCAGTTTGTCAAACCCTTCCCCTGGAGATACGCAGTATTTT; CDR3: CASSLSNPSPGDTQYF
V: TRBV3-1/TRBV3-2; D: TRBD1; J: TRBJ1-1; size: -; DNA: TGTGCCAGCAGCCCGTACAGGGGTGAAGCTTTCTTT; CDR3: CASSPYRGEAFF
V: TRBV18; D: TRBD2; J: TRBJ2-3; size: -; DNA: TGTGCCAGCTCACTGGGTAGCGGGGGTACCGATACGCAGTATTTT; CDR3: CASSLGSGGTDTQYF
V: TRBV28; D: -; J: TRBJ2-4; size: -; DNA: TGTGCCAGCAGTTTGCCCCTTGGGAACATTCAGTACTTC; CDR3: CASSLPLGNIQYF
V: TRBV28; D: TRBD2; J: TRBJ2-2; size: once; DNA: TGTGCCAGCAGTTCCGGGGGGTCGGACACCGGGGAGCTGTTTTTT; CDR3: CASSSGGSDTGELFF
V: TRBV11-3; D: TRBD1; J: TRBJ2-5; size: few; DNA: TGTGCCAGCAGCCTCGGACAGGGTAATCAAGAGACCCAGTACTTC; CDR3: CASSLGQGNQETQYF
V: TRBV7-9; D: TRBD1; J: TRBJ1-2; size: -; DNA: TGTGCCAGCAGCTCGCGCGGACAGGGGTTTGGCTACACCTTC; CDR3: CASSSRGQGFGYTF
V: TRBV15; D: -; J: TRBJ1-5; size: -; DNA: TGTGCCACCAGCAGAGATCCGGGACGCATCGGCAATCAGCCCCAGCATTTT; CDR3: CATSRDPGRIGNQPQHF
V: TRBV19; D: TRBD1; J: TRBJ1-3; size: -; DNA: TGTGCCAGTAGCGACAGGGGAGGCTCTGGAAACACCATATATTTT; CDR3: CASSDRGGSGNTIYF
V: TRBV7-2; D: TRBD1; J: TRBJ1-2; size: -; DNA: TGTGCCAGCAGCTTCCTTGGGGAGGGGGCGAATGGCTACACCTTC; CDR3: CASSFLGEGANGYTF